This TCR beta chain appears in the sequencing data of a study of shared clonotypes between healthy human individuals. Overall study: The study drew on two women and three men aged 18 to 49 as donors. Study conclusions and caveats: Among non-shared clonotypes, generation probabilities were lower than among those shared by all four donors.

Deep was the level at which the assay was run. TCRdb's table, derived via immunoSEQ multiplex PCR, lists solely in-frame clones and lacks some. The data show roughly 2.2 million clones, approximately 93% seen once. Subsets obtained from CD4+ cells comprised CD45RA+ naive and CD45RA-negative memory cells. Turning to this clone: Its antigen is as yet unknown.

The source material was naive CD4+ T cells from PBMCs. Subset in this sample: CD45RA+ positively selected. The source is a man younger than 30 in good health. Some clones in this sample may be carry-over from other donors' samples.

CDR3 in amino acids: CASSPPRDRVFAGELFF. The CDR3 DNA sequence: TGTGCCAGCAGCCCCCCCCGGGACAGGGTATTCGCCGGGGAGCTGTTTTTT. The rearrangement links TRBV7-2 to TRBJ2-2; 9 bases are shared with TRBD1. The CDR3 consists of 17 residues. Trimming removed 5 bases from V and 6 bases from J; junction bases left unmatched: 13. Per germline, CDR1 SGHTA and CDR2 FQGNSA.